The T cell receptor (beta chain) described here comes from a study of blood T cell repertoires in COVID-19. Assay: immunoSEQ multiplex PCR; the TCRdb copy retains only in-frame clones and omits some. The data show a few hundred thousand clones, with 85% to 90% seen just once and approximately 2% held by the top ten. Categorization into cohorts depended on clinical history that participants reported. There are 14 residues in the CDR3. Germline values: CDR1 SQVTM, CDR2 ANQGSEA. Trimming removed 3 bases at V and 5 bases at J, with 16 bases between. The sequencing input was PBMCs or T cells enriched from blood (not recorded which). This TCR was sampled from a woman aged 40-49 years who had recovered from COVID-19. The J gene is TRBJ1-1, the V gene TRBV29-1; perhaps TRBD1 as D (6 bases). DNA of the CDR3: TGCAGCGTTGAGGTACAGGGTCATTGGACTGAAGCTTTCTTT. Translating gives CSVEVQGHWTEAFF.